This is a list of T cell receptor beta chains from one sample in a study of blood T cell repertoires in COVID-19. The repertoire was sequenced with immunoSEQ multiplex PCR; TCRdb's copy has only in-frame clones and lacks some. The data hold 80,000 to 100,000 clones, with around nine tenths observed a single time. Sample: peripheral blood. The origin of the receptors is a man in his 70s with acute or convalescent COVID-19. The CDR3 runs from the conserved cysteine through the conserved F or W. D genes are given only for firm matches. Expanded clones are given a class, and other clones once, few, many or no size at all.

J	V	size	D	DNA	CDR3
TRBJ1-2	TRBV5-6	few	-	TGTGCCAGCAGCTCCGTGACGGGGGTGGGCTATGGCTACACCTTC	CASSSVTGVGYGYTF
TRBJ1-6	TRBV19	-	-	TGTGCCAGTAGTACGAGGGGGACATCTCATAATTCACCCCTCCACTTT	CASSTRGTSHNSPLHF
TRBJ1-6	TRBV9	-	-	TGTGCCAGCAGCGTTGCTGGGAGCGGAGGCTCACCCCTCCACTTT	CASSVAGSGGSPLHF
TRBJ1-1	TRBV6-5	-	-	TGTGCCAGCAGTTACGAGCGGAACACTGAAGCTTTCTTT	CASSYERNTEAFF
TRBJ1-1	TRBV9	-	-	TGTGCCAGCAGCGTAGGACCGTGGGAGGTGTCGGACACTGAAGCTTTCTTT	CASSVGPWEVSDTEAFF
TRBJ1-3	TRBV6-6	-	-	TGTGCCAGCAGTCCCGGGGGTTTCTCTGGAAACACCATATATTTT	CASSPGGFSGNTIYF
TRBJ2-4	TRBV27	-	TRBD1	TGTGCCAGCAGTTTATCTGGGACAGGGATTGTCATTCAGTACTTC	CASSLSGTGIVIQYF
TRBJ1-6	TRBV28	few	-	TGTGCCAGCAGTTTATTCACAGGTGCGAGCTCCTATAATTCACCCCTCCACTTT	CASSLFTGASSYNSPLHF
TRBJ2-5	TRBV2	-	TRBD2	TGTGCCAGCAGCTTCGGACTAGCGGGGGCAGAAGAGACCCAGTACTTC	CASSFGLAGAEETQYF
TRBJ2-5	TRBV2	-	TRBD2	TGTGCCAGAGAATCGGGGGGGCAAGAGACCCAGTACTTC	CARESGGQETQYF
TRBJ1-2	TRBV18	-	-	TGTGCCAGCTCACGAGGCCTCGAGGGCGGCTACACCTTC	CASSRGLEGGYTF
TRBJ2-5	TRBV11-2	-	-	TGTGCCAGCAGCCCCGGTGCAGGGCCAGAGACCCAGTACTTC	CASSPGAGPETQYF
TRBJ2-2	TRBV4-1	once	TRBD1	TGCGCCAGCAGCCAAGAGACAGGGTGGGTCACCGGGGAGCTGTTTTTT	CASSQETGWVTGELFF
TRBJ1-6	TRBV6-6	-	TRBD1	TGTGCCAGCACCCTTACCGGACAGGGATGGGATTCACCCCTCCACTTT	CASTLTGQGWDSPLHF
TRBJ1-6	TRBV3-1/TRBV3-2	once	-	TGTGCCAGCAGCATCGGACTCCAGTCAAATTCACCCCTCCACTTT	CASSIGLQSNSPLHF
TRBJ2-7	TRBV14	-	TRBD2	TGTGCCAGCAGCCAAGGTGCGGGGGGCGCCTCCTACGAGCAGTACTTC	CASSQGAGGASYEQYF
TRBJ2-1	TRBV5-1	-	-	TGCGCCAGCAGCCCGGGAGAGTACAATGAGCAGTTCTTC	CASSPGEYNEQFF
TRBJ2-5	TRBV6-5	-	-	TGTGCCAGCCGACAGTTCCAAGAGACCCAGTACTTC	CASRQFQETQYF
TRBJ2-2	TRBV7-2	-	TRBD1	TGTGCCAGCAGCTTTAACAGGGGAACCGGGGAGCTGTTTTTT	CASSFNRGTGELFF
TRBJ1-2	TRBV4-1	few	-	TGCGCCAGCAGCCAAGGGACAGCAGTCTATGGCTACACCTTC	CASSQGTAVYGYTF
TRBJ2-3	TRBV18	-	TRBD1	TGTGCCAGCTCACCAAATGGACAGGGCACAGATACGCAGTATTTT	CASSPNGQGTDTQYF
TRBJ2-6	TRBV18	-	-	TGTGCCAGCTCACCACCCAGCTCTGGGGCCAACGTCCTGACTTTC	CASSPPSSGANVLTF
TRBJ2-7	TRBV21-1	-	-	TGTGCCAGCAGCAGTGACAGCCTCCTAGAGGAGCAGTACTTC	CASSSDSLLEEQYF
TRBJ1-1	TRBV2	-	-	TGTGCCAGCAGTGAATGGACAGAGACTGAAGCTTTCTTT	CASSEWTETEAFF
TRBJ1-4	TRBV6-1	-	-	TGTGCCAGCAGTGAAATCTCTACAACTAATGAAAAACTGTTTTTT	CASSEISTTNEKLFF
TRBJ1-2	TRBV28	-	TRBD1	TGTGCCAGCAGTTTTAGGGGGACAGGGAGAAACTATGGCTACACCTTC	CASSFRGTGRNYGYTF
TRBJ2-2	TRBV4-2	-	TRBD2	TGTGCCAGCAGCCAGGAAGGACTAGCGGGACGTACCGGGGAGCTGTTTTTT	CASSQEGLAGRTGELFF
TRBJ2-5	TRBV4-1	-	TRBD2	TGCGCCAGCAGCCATCCCGGGACTAGCGGGTTCGGCGAGACCCAGTACTTC	CASSHPGTSGFGETQYF
TRBJ2-2	TRBV14	-	-	TGTGCCAGCAGCCAAGTAGTGGCCGGGGAGCTGTTTTTT	CASSQVVAGELFF
TRBJ2-7	TRBV9	-	-	TGTGCCAGCAGCGTAGAACGGGACTCCTACGAGCAGTACTTC	CASSVERDSYEQYF